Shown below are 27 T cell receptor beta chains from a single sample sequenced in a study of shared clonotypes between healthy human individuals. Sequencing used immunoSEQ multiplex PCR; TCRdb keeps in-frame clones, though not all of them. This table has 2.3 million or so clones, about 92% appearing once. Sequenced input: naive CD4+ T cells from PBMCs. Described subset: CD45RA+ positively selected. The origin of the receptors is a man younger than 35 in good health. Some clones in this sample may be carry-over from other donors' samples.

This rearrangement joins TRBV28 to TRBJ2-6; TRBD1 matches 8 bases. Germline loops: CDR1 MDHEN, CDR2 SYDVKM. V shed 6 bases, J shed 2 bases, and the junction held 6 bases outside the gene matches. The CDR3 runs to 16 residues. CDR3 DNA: TGTGCCAGCAGACCCCCGGACAGGGCTGGGGCCAACGTCCTGACTTTC. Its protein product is CASRPPDRAGANVLTF.

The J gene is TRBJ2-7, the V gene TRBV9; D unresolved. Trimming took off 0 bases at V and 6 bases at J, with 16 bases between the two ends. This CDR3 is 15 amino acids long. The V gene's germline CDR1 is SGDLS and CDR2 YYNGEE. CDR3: CASSVAGVRFREQYF. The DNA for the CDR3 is TGTGCCAGCAGCGTAGCAGGTGTGAGGTTCCGCGAGCAGTACTTC. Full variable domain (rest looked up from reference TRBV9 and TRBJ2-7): DSGVTQTPKHLITATGQRVTLRCSPRSGDLSVYWYQQSLDQGLQFLIQYYNGEERAKGNILERFSAQQFPDLHSELNLSSLELGDSALYFCASSVAGVRFREQYFGPGTRLTVT.

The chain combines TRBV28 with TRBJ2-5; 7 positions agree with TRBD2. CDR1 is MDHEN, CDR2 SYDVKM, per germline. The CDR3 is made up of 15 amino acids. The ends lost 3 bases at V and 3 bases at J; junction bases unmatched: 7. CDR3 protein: CASSLGGTAEETQYF. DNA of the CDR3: TGTGCCAGCAGTTTGGGGGGGACGGCCGAAGAGACCCAGTACTTC.

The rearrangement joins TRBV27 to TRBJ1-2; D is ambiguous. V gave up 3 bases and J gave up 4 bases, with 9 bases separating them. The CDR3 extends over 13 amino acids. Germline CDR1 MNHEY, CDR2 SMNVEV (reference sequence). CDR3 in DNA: TGTGCCAGCAGTTTTATGGCGGGCTATGGCTACACCTTC. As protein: CASSFMAGYGYTF.

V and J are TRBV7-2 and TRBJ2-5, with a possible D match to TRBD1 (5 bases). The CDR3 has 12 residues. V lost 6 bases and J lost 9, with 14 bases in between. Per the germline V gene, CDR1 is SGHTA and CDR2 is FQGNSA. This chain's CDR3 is CASRTDIGAQYF. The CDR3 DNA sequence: TGTGCCAGCAGAACCGACATAGGGGCCCAGTACTTC.

The CDR3 DNA reads TGTGCCAGCCCCGACAGGAACACCGGGGAGCTGTTTTTT. This gives the protein CASPDRNTGELFF. The chain carries TRBV6-1 and TRBJ2-2; weak D call: TRBD1 (5 bases). This CDR3 spans 13 amino acids. Germline V gene lookup returns CDR1 MNHNS and CDR2 SASEGT. Trimming stripped 8 bases from V and 1 base from J, with 8 bases between.

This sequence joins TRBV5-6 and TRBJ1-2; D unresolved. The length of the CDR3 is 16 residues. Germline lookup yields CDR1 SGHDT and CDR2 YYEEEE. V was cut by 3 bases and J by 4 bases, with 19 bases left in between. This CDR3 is CASSWTKAPSGYGYTF. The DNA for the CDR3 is TGTGCCAGCAGCTGGACCAAGGCTCCCAGCGGCTATGGCTACACCTTC.

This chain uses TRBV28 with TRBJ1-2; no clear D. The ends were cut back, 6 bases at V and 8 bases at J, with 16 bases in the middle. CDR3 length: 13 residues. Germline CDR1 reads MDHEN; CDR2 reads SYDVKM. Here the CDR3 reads CASRKNGRQGYTF. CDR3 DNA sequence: TGTGCCAGCAGAAAGAACGGGAGACAAGGCTACACCTTC.

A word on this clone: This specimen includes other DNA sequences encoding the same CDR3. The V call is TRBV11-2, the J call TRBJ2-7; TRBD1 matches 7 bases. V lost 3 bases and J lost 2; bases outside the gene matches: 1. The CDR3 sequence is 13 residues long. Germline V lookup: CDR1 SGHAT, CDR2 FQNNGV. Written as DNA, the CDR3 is TGTGCCAGCAGCTTGGGGACAGCCTACGAGCAGTACTTC. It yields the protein CASSLGTAYEQYF.

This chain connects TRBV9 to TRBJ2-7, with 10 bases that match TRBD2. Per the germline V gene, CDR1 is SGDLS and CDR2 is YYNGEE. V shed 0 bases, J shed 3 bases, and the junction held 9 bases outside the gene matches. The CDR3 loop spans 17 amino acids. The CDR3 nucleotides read TGTGCCAGCAGCGTAGGTGCTGGAGCGGGAGGGCTCTACGAGCAGTACTTC. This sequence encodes CASSVGAGAGGLYEQYF.

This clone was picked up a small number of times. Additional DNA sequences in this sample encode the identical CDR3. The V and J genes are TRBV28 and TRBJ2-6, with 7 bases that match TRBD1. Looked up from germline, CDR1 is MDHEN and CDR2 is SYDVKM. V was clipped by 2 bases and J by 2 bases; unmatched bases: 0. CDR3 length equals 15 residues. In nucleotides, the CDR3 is TGTGCCAGCAGTTTACAGGGGGCTGGGGCCAACGTCCTGACTTTC. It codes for CASSLQGAGANVLTF.

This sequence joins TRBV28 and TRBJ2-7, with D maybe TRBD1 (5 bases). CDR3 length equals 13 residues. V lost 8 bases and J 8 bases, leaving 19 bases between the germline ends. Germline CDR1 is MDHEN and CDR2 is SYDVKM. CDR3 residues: CASPRTPAVQQYF. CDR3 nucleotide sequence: TGTGCCAGCCCTCGGACACCCGCGGTTCAGCAGTACTTC.

The CDR3: CASSWDPLAPIPNEQFF. CDR3 nucleotide sequence: TGTGCCAGCAGCTGGGACCCGCTAGCACCAATCCCCAATGAGCAGTTCTTC. This chain links TRBV7-6 with TRBJ2-1; either TRBD1 or TRBD2 may supply D (5 bases each). The CDR3 is 17 residues long. The germline V gene has CDR1 SGHVS and CDR2 FNYEAQ. The V end lost 4 bases, the J end lost 6 bases, and 22 bases lay between the germline ends.

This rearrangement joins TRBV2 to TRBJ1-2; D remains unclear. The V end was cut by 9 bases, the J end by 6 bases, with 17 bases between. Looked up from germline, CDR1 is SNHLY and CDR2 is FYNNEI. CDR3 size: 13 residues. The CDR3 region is CASREAEEDGYTF. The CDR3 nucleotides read TGTGCCAGTAGGGAAGCGGAAGAGGATGGCTACACCTTC.

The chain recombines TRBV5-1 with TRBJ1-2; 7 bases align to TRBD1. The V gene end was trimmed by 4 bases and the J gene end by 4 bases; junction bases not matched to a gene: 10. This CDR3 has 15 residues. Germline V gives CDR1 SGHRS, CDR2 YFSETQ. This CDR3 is CASSRGQSLGYGYTF. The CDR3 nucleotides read TGCGCCAGCAGCAGGGGACAGAGCCTTGGCTATGGCTACACCTTC.

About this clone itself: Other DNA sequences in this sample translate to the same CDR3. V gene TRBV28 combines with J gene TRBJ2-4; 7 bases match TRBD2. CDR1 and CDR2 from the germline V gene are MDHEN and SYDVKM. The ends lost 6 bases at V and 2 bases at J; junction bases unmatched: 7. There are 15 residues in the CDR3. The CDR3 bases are TGTGCCAGCAGCCCCGGGGGGTTAACCAAAAACATTCAGTACTTC. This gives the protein CASSPGGLTKNIQYF.

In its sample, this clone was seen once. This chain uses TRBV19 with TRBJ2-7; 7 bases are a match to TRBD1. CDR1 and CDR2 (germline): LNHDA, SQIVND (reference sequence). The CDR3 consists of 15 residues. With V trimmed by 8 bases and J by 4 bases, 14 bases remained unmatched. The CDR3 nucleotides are TGTGCCAGTGGCCGACAGGGAGTTTCAACTTACGAGCAGTACTTC. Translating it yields CASGRQGVSTYEQYF.

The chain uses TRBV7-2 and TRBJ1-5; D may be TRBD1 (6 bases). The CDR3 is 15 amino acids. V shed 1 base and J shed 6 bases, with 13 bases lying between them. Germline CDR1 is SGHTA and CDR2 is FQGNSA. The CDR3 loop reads CASSLVQGLGQPQHF. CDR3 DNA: TGTGCCAGCAGCTTAGTCCAGGGGCTAGGTCAGCCCCAGCATTTT.

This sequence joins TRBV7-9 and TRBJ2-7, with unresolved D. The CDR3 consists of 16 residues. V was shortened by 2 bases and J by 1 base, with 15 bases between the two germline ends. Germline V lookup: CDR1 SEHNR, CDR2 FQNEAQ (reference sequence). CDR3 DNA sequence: TGTGCCAGCAGCTTACAATCCGGCTTAGGGTCCTACGAGCAGTACTTC. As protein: CASSLQSGLGSYEQYF.

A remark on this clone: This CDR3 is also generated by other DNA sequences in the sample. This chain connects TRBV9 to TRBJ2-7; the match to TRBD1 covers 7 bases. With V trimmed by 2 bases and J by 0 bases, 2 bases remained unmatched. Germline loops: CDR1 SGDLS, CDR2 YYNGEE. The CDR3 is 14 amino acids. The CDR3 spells CASSVGQASYEQYF. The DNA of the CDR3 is TGTGCCAGCAGCGTTGGACAGGCCTCCTACGAGCAGTACTTC.

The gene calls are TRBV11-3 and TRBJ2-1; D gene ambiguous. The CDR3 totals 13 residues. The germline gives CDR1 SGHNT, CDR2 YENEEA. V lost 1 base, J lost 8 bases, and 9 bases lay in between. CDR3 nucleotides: TGTGCCAGCAGCTTAGGGGTCTGGGATGAGCAGTTCTTC. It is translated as CASSLGVWDEQFF.

CDR3 DNA sequence: TGTGCCAGCAGCTTAGGACTAGCGGGAGAGGGTGAGCAGTACTTC. It is translated as CASSLGLAGEGEQYF. The chain joins TRBV11-2 to TRBJ2-7, with 12 positions matching TRBD2. CDR1 SGHAT and CDR2 FQNNGV come from the germline V gene. The CDR3 runs 15 residues. Unmatched junction bases numbered 5, after V lost 1 base and J lost 7 bases.

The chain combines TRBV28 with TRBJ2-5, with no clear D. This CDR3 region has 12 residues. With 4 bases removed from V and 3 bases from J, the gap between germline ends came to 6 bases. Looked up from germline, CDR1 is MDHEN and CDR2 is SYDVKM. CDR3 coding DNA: TGTGCCAGCAGTTCGCCGGAAGAGACCCAGTACTTC. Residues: CASSSPEETQYF.

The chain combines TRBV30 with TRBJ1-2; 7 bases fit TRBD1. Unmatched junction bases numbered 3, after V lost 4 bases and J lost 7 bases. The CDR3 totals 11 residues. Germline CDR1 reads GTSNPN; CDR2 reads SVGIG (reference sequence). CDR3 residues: CAWTAGGGYTF. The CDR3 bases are TGTGCCTGGACGGCAGGGGGTGGCTACACCTTC.

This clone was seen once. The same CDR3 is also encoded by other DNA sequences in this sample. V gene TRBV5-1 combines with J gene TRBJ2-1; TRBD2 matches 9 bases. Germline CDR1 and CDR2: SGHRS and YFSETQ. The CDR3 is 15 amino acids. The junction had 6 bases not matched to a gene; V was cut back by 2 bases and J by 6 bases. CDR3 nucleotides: TGCGCCAGCAGCTTTGGGGGACTAGCTGGCAATGAGCAGTTCTTC. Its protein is CASSFGGLAGNEQFF.

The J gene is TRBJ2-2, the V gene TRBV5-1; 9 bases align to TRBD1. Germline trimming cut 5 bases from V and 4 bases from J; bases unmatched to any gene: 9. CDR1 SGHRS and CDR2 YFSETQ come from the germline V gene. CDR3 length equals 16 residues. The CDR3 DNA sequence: TGCGCCAGCAGACCAGGACAGGGGATGAGCACCGGGGAGCTGTTTTTT. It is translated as CASRPGQGMSTGELFF.

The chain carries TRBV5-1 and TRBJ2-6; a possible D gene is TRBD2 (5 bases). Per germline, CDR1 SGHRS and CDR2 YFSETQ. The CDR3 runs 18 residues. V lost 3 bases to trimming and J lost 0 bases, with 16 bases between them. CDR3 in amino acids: CASSWGYTGSSGANVLTF. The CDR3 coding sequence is TGCGCCAGCAGCTGGGGATACACGGGGTCCTCTGGGGCCAACGTCCTGACTTTC.